The clone carrying this TCR beta chain was seen more than once but under ten times. MiXCR was run by TCRdb on the reads, yielding one entry per CDR3 protein. Of hundreds of thousands of distinct CDR3 sequences listed, approximately 24% are singletons. This sample is part of a study of T cell repertoires in cytomegalovirus infection. Germline V gives CDR1 MGHRA, CDR2 YSYEKL. CDR3 size: 17 residues. V was clipped by 2 bases and J by 0 bases, with 14 bases between them. What was sequenced was CD8+ T cells from PBMCs. This TCR derives from a human donor in good health (CMV status not recorded). Some clones in this sample may be carry-over from other donors' samples. The chain couples TRBV4-1 to TRBJ1-5; D not certain. In DNA form, the CDR3 reads TGCGCCAGCAGCCAACTGGGCGAGACAAATAGCAATCAGCCCCAGCATTTT. As protein: CASSQLGETNSNQPQHF.